Below, one TCR beta chain is given with its context. The antigen is not known. The data are from a study of graft-versus-host responses after intestinal transplantation. Overall study: Those transplanted obtained multivisceral, liver-intestinal, or isolated intestinal grafts. Overall study results and limits: Declines in HvG clones occurring early post-transplant were associated with peak circulating GvH clone levels. GvH clones detected in recipient marrow included some appearing first in ileum or blood.

TCRdb's copy holds only in-frame clones and misses some; the assay was immunoSEQ multiplex PCR. The data hold about 15,000 clones, with around three quarters observed a single time. Germline CDR1 and CDR2: SGDLS and YYNGEE. This CDR3 contains 12 residues. V lost 1 base and J 4 bases, leaving 5 bases between the germline ends. The authors processed graft tissue to release intraepithelial and lamina propria lymphocytes. The material was ileum tissue, obtained roughly 70 weeks after intestinal transplant. The V gene is TRBV9, the J gene TRBJ1-2; D remains unclear. This TCR came from a human patient who received an intestinal transplant, so some T cells may come from the graft donor. The CDR3 DNA follows: TGTGCCAGCAGCGTACCCACCTATGGCTACACCTTC. It codes for CASSVPTYGYTF.